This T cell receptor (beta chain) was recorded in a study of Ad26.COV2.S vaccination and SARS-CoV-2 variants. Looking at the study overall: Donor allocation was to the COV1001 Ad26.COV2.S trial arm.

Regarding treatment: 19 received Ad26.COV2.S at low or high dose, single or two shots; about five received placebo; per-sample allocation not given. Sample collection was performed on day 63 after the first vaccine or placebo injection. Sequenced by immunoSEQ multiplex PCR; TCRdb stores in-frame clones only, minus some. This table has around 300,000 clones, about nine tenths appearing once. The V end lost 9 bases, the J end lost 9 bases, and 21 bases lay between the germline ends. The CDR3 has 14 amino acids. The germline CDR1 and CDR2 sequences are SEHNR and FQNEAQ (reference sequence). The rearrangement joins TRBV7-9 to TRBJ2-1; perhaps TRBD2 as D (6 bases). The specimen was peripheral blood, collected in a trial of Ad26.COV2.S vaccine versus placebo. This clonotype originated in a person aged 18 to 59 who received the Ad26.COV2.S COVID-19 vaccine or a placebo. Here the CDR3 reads CASSKVGGEIEQFF. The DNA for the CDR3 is TGTGCCAGTTCAAAAGTAGGCGGGGAGATTGAGCAGTTCTTC.